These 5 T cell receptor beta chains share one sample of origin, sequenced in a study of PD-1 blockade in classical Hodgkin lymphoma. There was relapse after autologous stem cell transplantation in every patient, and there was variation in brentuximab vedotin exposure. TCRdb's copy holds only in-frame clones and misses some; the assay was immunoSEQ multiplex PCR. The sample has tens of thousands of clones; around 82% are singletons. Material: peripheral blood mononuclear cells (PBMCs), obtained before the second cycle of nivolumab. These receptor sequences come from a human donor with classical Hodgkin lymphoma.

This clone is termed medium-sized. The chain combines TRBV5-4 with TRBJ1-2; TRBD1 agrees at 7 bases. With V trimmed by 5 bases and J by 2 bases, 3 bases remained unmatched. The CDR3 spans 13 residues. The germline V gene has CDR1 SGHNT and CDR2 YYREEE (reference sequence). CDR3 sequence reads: CASRQGQNYGYTF. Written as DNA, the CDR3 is TGTGCCAGCAGACAGGGACAGAACTATGGCTACACCTTC.

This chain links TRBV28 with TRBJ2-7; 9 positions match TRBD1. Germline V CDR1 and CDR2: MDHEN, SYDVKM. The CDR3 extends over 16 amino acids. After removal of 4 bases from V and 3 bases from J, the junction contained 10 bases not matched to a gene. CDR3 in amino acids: CASSSSRRTGDYEQYF. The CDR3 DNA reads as TGTGCCAGCAGTTCCAGCCGCCGGACAGGGGACTACGAGCAGTACTTC.

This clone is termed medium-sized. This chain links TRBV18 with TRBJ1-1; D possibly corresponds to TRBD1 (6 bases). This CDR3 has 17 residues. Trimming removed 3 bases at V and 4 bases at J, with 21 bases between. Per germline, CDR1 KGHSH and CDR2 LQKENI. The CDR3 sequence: CASSPLGRGQSSTEAFF. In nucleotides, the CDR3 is TGTGCCAGCTCACCGCTAGGTCGGGGGCAAAGTTCCACTGAAGCTTTCTTT.

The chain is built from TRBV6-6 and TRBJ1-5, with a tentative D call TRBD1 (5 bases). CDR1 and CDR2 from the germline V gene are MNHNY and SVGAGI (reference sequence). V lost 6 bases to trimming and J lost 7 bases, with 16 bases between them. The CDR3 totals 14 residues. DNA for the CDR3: TGTGCCAGCAGCCTTTGGGACGGGGGGCAGCCCCAGCATTTT. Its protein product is CASSLWDGGQPQHF.

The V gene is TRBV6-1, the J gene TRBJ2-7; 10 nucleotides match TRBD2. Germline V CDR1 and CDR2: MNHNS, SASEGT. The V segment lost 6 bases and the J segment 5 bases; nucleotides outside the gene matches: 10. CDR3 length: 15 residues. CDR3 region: CASSPRRLAGDEQYF. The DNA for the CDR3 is TGTGCCAGCAGCCCCAGACGGCTAGCGGGGGACGAGCAGTACTTC.